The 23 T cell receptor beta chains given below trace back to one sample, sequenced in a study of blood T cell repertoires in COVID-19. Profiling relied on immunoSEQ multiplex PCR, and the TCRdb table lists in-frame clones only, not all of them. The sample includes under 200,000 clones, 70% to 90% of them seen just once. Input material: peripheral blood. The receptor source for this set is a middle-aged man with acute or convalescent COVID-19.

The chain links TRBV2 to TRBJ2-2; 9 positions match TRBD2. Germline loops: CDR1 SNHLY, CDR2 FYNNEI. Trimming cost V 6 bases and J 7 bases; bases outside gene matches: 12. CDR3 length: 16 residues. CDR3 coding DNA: TGTGCCAGCAGCGGAGCGGGGGGCACCCCGGGCGGGGAGCTGTTTTTT. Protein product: CASSGAGGTPGGELFF.

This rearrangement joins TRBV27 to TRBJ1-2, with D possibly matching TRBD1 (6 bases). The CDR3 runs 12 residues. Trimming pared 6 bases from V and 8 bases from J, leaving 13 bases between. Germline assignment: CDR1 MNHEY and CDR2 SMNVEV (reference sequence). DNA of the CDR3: TGTGCCAGCAGCCCTACAGGGCGCGGCTACACCTTC. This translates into CASSPTGRGYTF.

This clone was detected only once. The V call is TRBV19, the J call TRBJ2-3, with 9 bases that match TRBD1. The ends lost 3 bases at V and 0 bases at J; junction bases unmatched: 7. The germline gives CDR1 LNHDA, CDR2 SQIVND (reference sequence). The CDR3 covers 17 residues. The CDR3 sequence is CASSIPTGGSSTDTQYF. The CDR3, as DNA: TGTGCCAGTAGTATCCCGACAGGGGGTAGTAGCACAGATACGCAGTATTTT.

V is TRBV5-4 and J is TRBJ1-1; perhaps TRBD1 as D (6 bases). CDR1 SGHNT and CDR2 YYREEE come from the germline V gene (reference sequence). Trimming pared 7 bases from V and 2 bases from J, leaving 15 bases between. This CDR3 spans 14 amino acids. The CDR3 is CASGDSRGNTEAFF. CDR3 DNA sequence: TGTGCCAGCGGAGATTCCAGGGGAAACACTGAAGCTTTCTTT. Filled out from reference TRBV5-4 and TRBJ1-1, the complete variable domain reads ETGVTQSPTHLIKTRGQQVTLRCSSQSGHNTVSWYQQALGQGPQFIFQYYREEENGRGNFPPRFSGLQFPNYSSELNVNALELDDSALYLCASGDSRGNTEAFFGQGTRLTVV.

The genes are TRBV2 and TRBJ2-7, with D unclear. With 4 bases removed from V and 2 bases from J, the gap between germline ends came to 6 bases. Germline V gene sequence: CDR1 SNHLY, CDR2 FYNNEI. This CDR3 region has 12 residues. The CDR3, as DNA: TGTGCCAGCAGTGTATCTGCCTACGAGCAGTACTTC. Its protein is CASSVSAYEQYF.

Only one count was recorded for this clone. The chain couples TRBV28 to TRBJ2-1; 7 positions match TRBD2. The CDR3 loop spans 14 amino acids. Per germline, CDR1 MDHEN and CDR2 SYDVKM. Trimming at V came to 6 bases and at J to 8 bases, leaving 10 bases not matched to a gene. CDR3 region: CASSFDGSGDEQFF. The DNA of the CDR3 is TGTGCCAGCAGCTTTGACGGGAGCGGGGATGAGCAGTTCTTC.

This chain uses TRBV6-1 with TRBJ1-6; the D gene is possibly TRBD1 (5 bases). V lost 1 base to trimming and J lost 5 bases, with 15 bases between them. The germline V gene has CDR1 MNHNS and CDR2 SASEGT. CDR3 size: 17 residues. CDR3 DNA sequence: TGTGCCAGCAGTGAAGAGTCAGGGTGGTCACATAATTCACCCCTCCACTTT. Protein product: CASSEESGWSHNSPLHF.

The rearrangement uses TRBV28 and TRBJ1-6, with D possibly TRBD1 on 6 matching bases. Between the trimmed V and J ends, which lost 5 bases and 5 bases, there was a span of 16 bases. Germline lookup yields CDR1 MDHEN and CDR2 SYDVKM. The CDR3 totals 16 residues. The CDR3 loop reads CASSEFDRSDNSPLHF. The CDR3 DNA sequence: TGTGCCAGCAGTGAATTCGACAGGTCCGATAATTCACCCCTCCACTTT.

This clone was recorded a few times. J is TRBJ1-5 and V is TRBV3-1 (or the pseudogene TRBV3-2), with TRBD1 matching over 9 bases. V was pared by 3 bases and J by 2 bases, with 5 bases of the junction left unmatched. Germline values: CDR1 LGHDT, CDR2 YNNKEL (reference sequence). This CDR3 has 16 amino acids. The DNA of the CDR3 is TGTGCCAGCAGCCACTCGACAGGGGGTCGCAATCAGCCCCAGCATTTT. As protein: CASSHSTGGRNQPQHF.

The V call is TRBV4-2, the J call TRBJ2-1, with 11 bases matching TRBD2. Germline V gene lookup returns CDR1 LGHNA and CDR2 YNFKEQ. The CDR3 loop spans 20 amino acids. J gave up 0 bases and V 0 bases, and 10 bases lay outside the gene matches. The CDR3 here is CASSQEWGLAASGSYNEQFF. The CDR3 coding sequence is TGTGCCAGCAGCCAAGAATGGGGACTAGCGGCCTCAGGCTCCTACAATGAGCAGTTCTTC.

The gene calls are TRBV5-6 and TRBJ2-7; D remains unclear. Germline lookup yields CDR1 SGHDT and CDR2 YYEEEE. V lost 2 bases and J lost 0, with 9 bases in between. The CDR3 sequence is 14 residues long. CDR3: CASSFFTGSYEQYF. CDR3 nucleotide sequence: TGTGCCAGCAGCTTCTTTACCGGCTCCTACGAGCAGTACTTC.

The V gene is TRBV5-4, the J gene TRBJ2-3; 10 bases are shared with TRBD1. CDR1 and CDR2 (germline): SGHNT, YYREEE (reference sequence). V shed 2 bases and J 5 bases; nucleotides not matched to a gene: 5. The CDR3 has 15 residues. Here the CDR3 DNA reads TGTGCCAGCAGCTTAGGGACAGGGGATGTAGATACGCAGTATTTT. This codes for CASSLGTGDVDTQYF.

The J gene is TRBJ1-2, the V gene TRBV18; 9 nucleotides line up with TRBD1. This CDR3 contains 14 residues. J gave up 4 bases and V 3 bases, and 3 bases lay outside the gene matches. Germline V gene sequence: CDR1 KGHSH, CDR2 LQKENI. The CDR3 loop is CASSPGGQGYGYTF. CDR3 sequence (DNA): TGTGCCAGCTCACCGGGGGGACAGGGCTATGGCTACACCTTC.

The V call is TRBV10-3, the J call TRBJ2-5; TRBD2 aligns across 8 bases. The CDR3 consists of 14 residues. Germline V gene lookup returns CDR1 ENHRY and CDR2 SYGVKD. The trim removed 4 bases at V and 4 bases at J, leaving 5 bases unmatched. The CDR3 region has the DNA TGTGCCATCAGTGCGACTAGCGCGTCAGAGACCCAGTACTTC. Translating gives CAISATSASETQYF.

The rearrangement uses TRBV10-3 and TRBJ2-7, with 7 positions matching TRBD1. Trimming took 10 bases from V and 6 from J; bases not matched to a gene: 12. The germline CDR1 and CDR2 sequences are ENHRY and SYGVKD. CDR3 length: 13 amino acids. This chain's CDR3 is CATNQGDELEQYF. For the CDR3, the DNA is TGTGCCACAAACCAGGGGGACGAACTCGAGCAGTACTTC.

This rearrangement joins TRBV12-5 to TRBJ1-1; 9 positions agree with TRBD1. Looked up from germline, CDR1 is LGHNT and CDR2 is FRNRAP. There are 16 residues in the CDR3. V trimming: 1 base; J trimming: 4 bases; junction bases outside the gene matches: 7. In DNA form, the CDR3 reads TGTGCTAGTGGTTTGGGAGGACAGGGGAAGAGCACTGAAGCTTTCTTT. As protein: CASGLGGQGKSTEAFF.

The CDR3 DNA sequence: TGTGCCAGCAGCCGTCGACAGGAGCTCTCCTACGAGCAGTACTTC. Its protein product is CASSRRQELSYEQYF. The rearrangement links TRBV13 to TRBJ2-7; perhaps TRBD1 as D (6 bases). V was trimmed by 5 bases and J by 0 bases, leaving 14 bases between them. The germline V gene has CDR1 PRHDT and CDR2 FYEKMQ (reference sequence). This CDR3 has 15 residues.

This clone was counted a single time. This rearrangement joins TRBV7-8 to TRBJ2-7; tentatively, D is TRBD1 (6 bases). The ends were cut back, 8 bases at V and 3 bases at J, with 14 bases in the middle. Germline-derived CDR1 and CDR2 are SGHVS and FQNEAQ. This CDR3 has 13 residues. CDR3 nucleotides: TGTGCCAGCGGCGACAGGACAATCTACGAGCAGTACTTC. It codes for CASGDRTIYEQYF.

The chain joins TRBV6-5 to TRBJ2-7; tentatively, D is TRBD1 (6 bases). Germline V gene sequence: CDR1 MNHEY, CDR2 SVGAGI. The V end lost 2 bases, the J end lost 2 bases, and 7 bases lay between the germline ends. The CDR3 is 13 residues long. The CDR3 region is CASSYTGPYEQYF. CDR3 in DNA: TGTGCCAGCAGTTACACAGGGCCCTACGAGCAGTACTTC.

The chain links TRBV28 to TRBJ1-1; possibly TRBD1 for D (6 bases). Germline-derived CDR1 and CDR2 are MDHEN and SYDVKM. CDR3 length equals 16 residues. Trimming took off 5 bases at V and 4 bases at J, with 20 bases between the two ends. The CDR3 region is CASSPMSGTSATEAFF. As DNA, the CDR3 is TGTGCCAGCAGTCCCATGTCCGGGACATCGGCCACTGAAGCTTTCTTT.

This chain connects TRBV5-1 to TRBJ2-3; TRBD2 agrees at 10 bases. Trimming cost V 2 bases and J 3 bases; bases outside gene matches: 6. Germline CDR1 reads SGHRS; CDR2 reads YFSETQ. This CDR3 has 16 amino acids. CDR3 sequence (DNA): TGCGCCAGCAGCTTAAATAGCGGGGGGCCTACAGATACGCAGTATTTT. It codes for CASSLNSGGPTDTQYF.

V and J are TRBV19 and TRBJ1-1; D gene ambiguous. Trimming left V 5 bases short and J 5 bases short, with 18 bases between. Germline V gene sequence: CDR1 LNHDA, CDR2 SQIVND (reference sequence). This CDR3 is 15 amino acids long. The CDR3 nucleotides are TGTGCCAGTAGTCAATCCGGCGCGGGAAAAACTGAAGCTTTCTTT. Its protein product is CASSQSGAGKTEAFF.

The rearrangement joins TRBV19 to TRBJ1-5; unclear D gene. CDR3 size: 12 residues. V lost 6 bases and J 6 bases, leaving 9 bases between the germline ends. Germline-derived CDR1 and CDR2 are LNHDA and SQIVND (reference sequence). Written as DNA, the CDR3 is TGTGCCAGTAGCAAGGAGGGTCAGCCCCAGCATTTT. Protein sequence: CASSKEGQPQHF.